This T cell receptor beta chain is from a study of beta chain features in type 1 diabetes. Remarks on this clone: No antigen is known for it.

Expressed TCRB transcripts got sequenced, as all isolated RNA was reverse transcribed. Profiled with immunoSEQ multiplex PCR; TCRdb holds only in-frame clones, not every one. The sample contains under 400,000 clones, around 12% of which appear only once. The study's findings and limits: Individuals with type 1 diabetes displayed fewer insertions and more deletions at VDJ junctions. Researchers report that Type 1 diabetes patients had moderately but significantly shorter TCRB CDR3s across all four CD4+ subsets.

Each sorted fraction was over 95% pure. The length of the CDR3 is 16 residues. Germline V gene sequence: CDR1 MGHRA, CDR2 YSYEKL. Trimming took 0 bases from V and 5 from J, leaving 17 bases between them. The J gene is TRBJ2-7, the V gene TRBV4-1; a possible D gene is TRBD1 (6 bases). This clonotype originated in a man aged 18 to 30 in good health. Sequences were obtained from naive CD4+ T cells from blood. The CDR3 sequence is CASSQDVVRGRHEQYF. In DNA form, the CDR3 reads TGCGCCAGCAGCCAAGATGTCGTCAGGGGCAGGCACGAGCAGTACTTC.